Shown below are 20 T cell receptor beta chains from a single sample sequenced in a study of blood T cells in healthy people across ages. Primers used in a second PCR of roughly 6 to 12 cycles were a sample-barcoded 5' primer and a J-beta primer mix. TCRdb re-analysed the 5' RACE reads in MiXCR, keeping a single row per CDR3 protein. The sample contains about 1.5 million distinct CDR3 sequences, around 40% of which appear only once. The sequencing input was blood. The receptors were gathered from a woman between 18 and 30 years old in good health.

This clonotype has more than one count but fewer than ten. This rearrangement joins TRBV6-5 to TRBJ1-4, with 7 bases matching TRBD1. Germline lookup yields CDR1 MNHEY and CDR2 SVGAGI. Trimming at V came to 0 bases and at J to 5 bases, leaving 3 bases not matched to a gene. This CDR3 spans 15 amino acids. This CDR3 reads CASSYSNRGNEKLFF. For the CDR3, the DNA is TGTGCCAGCAGTTACTCCAACAGGGGAAATGAAAAACTGTTTTTT.

The gene calls are TRBV18 and TRBJ2-1, with D possibly TRBD2 on 5 matching bases. Deletions cut 3 bases from V and 6 bases from J, with 18 bases between. CDR3 length: 16 amino acids. Looked up from germline, CDR1 is KGHSH and CDR2 is LQKENI. Here the CDR3 reads CASSPPTGINFNEQFF. The CDR3 DNA sequence: TGTGCCAGCTCACCTCCGACCGGGATCAACTTCAATGAGCAGTTCTTC. Full variable domain (outside the CDR3, taken from reference TRBV18 and TRBJ2-1): NAGVMQNPRHLVRRRGQEARLRCSPMKGHSHVYWYRQLPEEGLKFMVYLQKENIIDESGMPKERFSAEFPKEGPSILRIQQVVRGDSAAYFCASSPPTGINFNEQFFGPGTRLTVL.

V is TRBV9 and J is TRBJ2-7; a weak D match, TRBD2 (6 bases). CDR1 is SGDLS, CDR2 YYNGEE, per germline. The CDR3 is 15 residues long. V lost 0 bases and J 3 bases, leaving 13 bases between the germline ends. CDR3 protein: CASSVGRDGHYEQYF. CDR3 sequence (DNA): TGTGCCAGCAGCGTAGGGAGGGACGGACACTACGAGCAGTACTTC.

The chain uses TRBV5-6 and TRBJ2-1; 7 nucleotides align to TRBD2. The CDR3 contains 17 residues. The J segment lost 4 bases and the V segment lost 4 bases, leaving 14 bases of the junction unmatched. CDR1 and CDR2 from the germline V gene are SGHDT and YYEEEE. The CDR3 reads CASSPARAGESYNEQFF. The CDR3 DNA is TGTGCCAGCAGCCCCGCCCGGGCGGGAGAGAGTTACAATGAGCAGTTCTTC.

In nucleotides, the CDR3 is TGTGCCAGCAGCGTAGGCTTGAGCGGTGAGCAGTTCTTC. It translates to CASSVGLSGEQFF. The rearrangement joins TRBV11-3 to TRBJ2-1; perhaps TRBD2 as D (5 bases). Trimming took off 5 bases at V and 9 bases at J, with 14 bases between the two ends. Per the germline V gene, CDR1 is SGHNT and CDR2 is YENEEA. The CDR3 spans 13 residues.

The rearrangement uses TRBV29-1 and TRBJ2-2; 8 positions match TRBD2. Unmatched junction bases numbered 10, after V lost 6 bases and J lost 7 bases. This CDR3 comprises 14 residues. Germline V gene sequence: CDR1 SQVTM, CDR2 ANQGSEA. CDR3: CSVPREGQSGELFF. The CDR3 DNA sequence: TGCAGCGTCCCACGGGAGGGGCAGAGCGGGGAGCTGTTTTTT.

The chain uses TRBV28 and TRBJ2-7, with D unclear. The CDR3 is 17 residues long. Per germline, CDR1 MDHEN and CDR2 SYDVKM. V lost 4 bases and J lost 3, with 22 bases in between. The CDR3 coding sequence is TGTGCCAGCAGTTGGGGTATAAGGGTTTTCGGTCACTACGAGCAGTACTTC. Its translation is CASSWGIRVFGHYEQYF.

The chain carries TRBV12-3 or TRBV12-4 and TRBJ2-4, with 12 bases that match TRBD1. V shed 5 bases, J shed 2 bases, and the junction held 10 bases outside the gene matches. CDR3 length: 18 residues. CDR3: CASSTRPGQGATKNIQYF. DNA for the CDR3: TGTGCCAGCAGTACCAGACCGGGACAGGGGGCCACCAAAAACATTCAGTACTTC.

The V gene is TRBV6-2 or TRBV6-3, the J gene TRBJ2-7, with D unclear. Germline CDR1 reads MNHEY; CDR2 reads SVGEGT. Trimming left V 0 bases short and J 2 bases short, with 8 bases between. The CDR3 consists of 14 residues. Here the CDR3 DNA reads TGTGCCAGCAGTTACTCGAACAGCCCCTACGAGCAGTACTTC. This translates into CASSYSNSPYEQYF.

This clonotype appeared once. The rearrangement links TRBV18 to TRBJ2-7, with 13 bases lining up with TRBD2. Germline trimming cut 10 bases from V and 4 bases from J; bases unmatched to any gene: 16. Per the germline V gene, CDR1 is KGHSH and CDR2 is LQKENI. This CDR3 contains 17 residues. The CDR3 sequence is CATQEGGTSGILYEQYF. In nucleotides, the CDR3 is TGTGCCACCCAGGAAGGAGGGACTAGCGGGATTCTGTACGAGCAGTACTTC.

The chain couples TRBV24-1 to TRBJ2-5, with 8 nucleotides matching TRBD2. V trimming: 0 bases; J trimming: 11 bases; junction bases outside the gene matches: 16. CDR1 is KGHDR, CDR2 SFDVKD, per germline. This CDR3 region has 17 residues. The CDR3 protein is CATSDLQGSGMNNEQYF. Here the CDR3 DNA reads TGTGCCACCAGTGATTTGCAAGGTAGCGGGATGAACAATGAGCAGTACTTC.

The CDR3: CASSHRGRVNTEAFF. CDR3 bases: TGCGCCAGCAGCCACCGTGGACGGGTGAACACTGAAGCTTTCTTT. The V gene is TRBV4-3, the J gene TRBJ1-1; no clear D. The V end lost 3 bases, the J end lost 0 bases, and 11 bases lay between the germline ends. The CDR3 contains 15 residues. Germline V gives CDR1 LGHNA, CDR2 YSLEER.

This clonotype came up a few times. This chain joins TRBV7-2 and TRBJ2-7; the match to TRBD1 covers 11 bases. Trimming took 3 bases from V and 7 from J; bases not matched to a gene: 8. In germline, CDR1 is SGHTA, CDR2 FQGNSA. The CDR3 has 15 residues. The CDR3 DNA reads as TGTGCCAGCAGCTTCACGGGACAGGGGGATTATGAGCAGTACTTC. This sequence encodes CASSFTGQGDYEQYF.

This clonotype has more than one count but fewer than ten. V usage is TRBV25-1 and J usage is TRBJ2-1, with 13 bases identical to TRBD2. Germline V gene lookup returns CDR1 MGHDK and CDR2 SYGVNS. Trimming at V came to 3 bases and at J to 8 bases, leaving 4 bases not matched to a gene. This CDR3 is built from 15 residues. In DNA, the CDR3 is TGTGCCAGCAGTGAGGGACTAGCGGGAACGCATGAGCAGTTCTTC. It is translated as CASSEGLAGTHEQFF.

This clonotype showed up just a few times. The chain uses TRBV29-1 and TRBJ2-3; D is possibly TRBD2 (5 bases). CDR3 size: 16 residues. Germline CDR1 reads SQVTM; CDR2 reads ANQGSEA. V was cut by 5 bases and J by 0 bases, with 18 bases left in between. CDR3 sequence: CSVPLVGRGSTDTQYF. CDR3 nucleotide sequence: TGCAGCGTTCCCCTCGTTGGGCGAGGGAGCACAGATACGCAGTATTTT.

The chain couples TRBV13 to TRBJ2-5, with 8 bases fitting TRBD1. V shed 5 bases and J 5 bases; nucleotides not matched to a gene: 10. In germline, CDR1 is PRHDT, CDR2 FYEKMQ (reference sequence). The CDR3 spans 15 residues. CDR3 amino acids: CASSQGAGGDETQYF. DNA for the CDR3: TGTGCCAGCAGCCAGGGGGCAGGGGGCGACGAGACCCAGTACTTC.

The chain carries TRBV4-1 and TRBJ1-5; D unclear. CDR1 is MGHRA, CDR2 YSYEKL, per germline. This CDR3 region has 15 residues. The germline V and J ends were trimmed by 0 bases and 5 bases, with 11 bases remaining between them. CDR3 DNA: TGCGCCAGCAGCCAAGATACTTGGTGGGATCAGCCCCAGCATTTT. This translates into CASSQDTWWDQPQHF.

This rearrangement joins TRBV3-1 to TRBJ2-1, with TRBD2 matching over 10 bases. This CDR3 has 16 residues. Trimming at V came to 2 bases and at J to 7 bases, leaving 8 bases not matched to a gene. CDR1 LGHDT and CDR2 YNNKEL come from the germline V gene (reference sequence). CDR3: CASSQWASGRQNEQFF. CDR3 DNA: TGTGCCAGCAGCCAATGGGCTAGCGGGAGACAAAATGAGCAGTTCTTC.

This clonotype was counted between two and nine times. The chain recombines TRBV29-1 with TRBJ2-7; TRBD1 matches 9 bases. This CDR3 comprises 15 residues. CDR1 is SQVTM and CDR2 is ANQGSEA in the germline V gene. J gave up 3 bases and V 1 base, and 7 bases lay outside the gene matches. The CDR3 sequence is CSVEVLTGGVYEQYF. CDR3 in DNA: TGCAGCGTTGAAGTCCTGACAGGGGGTGTCTACGAGCAGTACTTC.

The V call is TRBV2, the J call TRBJ1-1; 8 nucleotides line up with TRBD1. This CDR3 has 14 residues. The V gene's germline CDR1 is SNHLY and CDR2 FYNNEI. The V segment lost 7 bases and the J segment 5 bases; nucleotides outside the gene matches: 9. The CDR3, as DNA: TGTGCCAGCAAAATTGACAGGGGCAAAACTGAAGCTTTCTTT. Protein: CASKIDRGKTEAFF.